The entry below describes one TCR beta chain. The sample is drawn from a study of control samples from healthy donors and cancer patients. Profiled with immunoSEQ multiplex PCR; TCRdb holds only in-frame clones, not every one. The data show under 200,000 clones, and the top ten clones hold more than 2%. CDR1 and CDR2 (germline): MDHEN, SYDVKM. Deletions cut 4 bases from V and 4 bases from J, with 4 bases between. CDR3 length: 11 amino acids. Sequenced: blood. The TCR comes from a young woman in good health. V usage is TRBV28 and J usage is TRBJ1-1; D unclear. The CDR3 reads CASSWGTEAFF. CDR3 DNA sequence: TGTGCCAGCAGTTGGGGCACTGAAGCTTTCTTT.